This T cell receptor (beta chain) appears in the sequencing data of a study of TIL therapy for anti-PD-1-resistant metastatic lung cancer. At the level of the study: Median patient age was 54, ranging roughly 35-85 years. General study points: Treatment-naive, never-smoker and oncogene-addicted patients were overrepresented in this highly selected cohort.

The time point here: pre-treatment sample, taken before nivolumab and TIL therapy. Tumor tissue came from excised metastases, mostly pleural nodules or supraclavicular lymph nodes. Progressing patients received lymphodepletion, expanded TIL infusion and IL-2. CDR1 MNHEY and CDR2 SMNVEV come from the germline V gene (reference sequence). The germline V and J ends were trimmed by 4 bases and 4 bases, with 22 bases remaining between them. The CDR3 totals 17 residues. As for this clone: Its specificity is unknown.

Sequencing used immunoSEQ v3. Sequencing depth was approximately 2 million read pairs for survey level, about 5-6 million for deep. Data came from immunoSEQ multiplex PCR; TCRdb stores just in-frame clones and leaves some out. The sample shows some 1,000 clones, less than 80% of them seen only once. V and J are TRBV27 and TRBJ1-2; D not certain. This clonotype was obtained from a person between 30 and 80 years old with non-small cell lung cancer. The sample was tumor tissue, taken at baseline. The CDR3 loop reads CASSSSNPGSSLYGYTF. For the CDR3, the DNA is TGTGCCAGCAGTTCCTCTAACCCAGGATCAAGCCTCTATGGCTACACCTTC.